A selection of T cell receptor beta chains follows, all from one sample in a study of shared clonotypes between healthy human individuals. Sequenced by immunoSEQ multiplex PCR; TCRdb stores in-frame clones only, minus some. The sample lists millions of clones, approximately 94% occurring once. Sequenced sample: naive CD4+ T cells sorted from blood. The source is a man younger than 30 in good health. Each CDR3 is given without its conserved first and last residue. The D gene is left open where the match is weak. Part of the rows lack a size; the others show once, few, many or a class for expanded clones.

v_gene: TRBV21-1; d_gene: NA; abundance: NA; CDR3aa: ASSTRGRVAVYNEQY
v_gene: TRBV28; d_gene: TRBD2; abundance: NA; CDR3aa: ATKTRTSGLSTDTQY
v_gene: TRBV4-1; d_gene: NA; abundance: NA; CDR3aa: ASSEPYNSYEQY
v_gene: TRBV10-3; d_gene: TRBD2; abundance: NA; CDR3aa: AISATSGSTDTQY
v_gene: TRBV10-1; d_gene: TRBD1; abundance: NA; CDR3aa: ASSFGQEGSPLH
v_gene: TRBV13; d_gene: TRBD1; abundance: NA; CDR3aa: ASSSGQGSNYGYT
v_gene: TRBV19; d_gene: NA; abundance: NA; CDR3aa: ASEGPPSGLNYGYT
v_gene: TRBV5-4; d_gene: TRBD2; abundance: NA; CDR3aa: ASSTSTWTSGDEQY
v_gene: TRBV19; d_gene: TRBD1; abundance: NA; CDR3aa: ASSIKGGQDYGYT
v_gene: TRBV28; d_gene: TRBD1; abundance: NA; CDR3aa: ASKGQSYEQY
v_gene: TRBV5-4; d_gene: NA; abundance: NA; CDR3aa: ASSLDSPLYQETQY
v_gene: TRBV6-5; d_gene: NA; abundance: NA; CDR3aa: ASSYSSRGSGNTIY
v_gene: TRBV7-9; d_gene: NA; abundance: NA; CDR3aa: ASSLGQGNTGELF
v_gene: TRBV11-2; d_gene: TRBD1; abundance: NA; CDR3aa: ASSLENRGHTEAF
v_gene: TRBV4-1; d_gene: NA; abundance: NA; CDR3aa: ASSQGPLPVKSKSSYEQY
v_gene: TRBV30; d_gene: NA; abundance: NA; CDR3aa: AWTTPTRYLAKNIQY
v_gene: TRBV11-2; d_gene: TRBD1; abundance: NA; CDR3aa: ASSIDRGQPQH
v_gene: TRBV7-9; d_gene: NA; abundance: once; CDR3aa: ASSLAGIAETQY
v_gene: TRBV6-5; d_gene: NA; abundance: NA; CDR3aa: ASSRERNQPQH
v_gene: TRBV13; d_gene: NA; abundance: few; CDR3aa: ASSLSRRNQPQH